Listed here are 13 T cell receptor beta chains from one sample, sequenced in a study of a mutant IDH1 vaccine in newly diagnosed glioma. Their antigens remain unidentified. Time point: week 47, end of study. Topical imiquimod accompanied each vaccine dose, which consisted of 300 ug of mutant IDH1 20-mer peptide. Repertoires were generated with immunoSEQ multiplex PCR, while TCRdb's copy carries only in-frame clones and drops some. The sample contains around 40,000 clones, about 80% of which appear only once. The material sequenced was PBMCs, taken from a glioma patient whose treatment included an IDH1 peptide vaccine. These receptors came from a man younger than 35 with glioma. Some clones in this sample may be carry-over from other donors' samples.

This chain uses TRBV7-9 with TRBJ1-2; D unresolved. Per germline, CDR1 SEHNR and CDR2 FQNEAQ (reference sequence). Between the trimmed V and J ends, which lost 5 bases and 4 bases, there was a span of 8 bases. The CDR3 sequence is 12 residues long. CDR3 bases: TGTGCCAGCAGCCTCGACTCCTATGGCTACACCTTC. Its translation is CASSLDSYGYTF.

The J gene is TRBJ1-1, the V gene TRBV19; D is perhaps TRBD1 (6 bases). This CDR3 spans 11 amino acids. The V gene's germline CDR1 is LNHDA and CDR2 SQIVND (reference sequence). V lost 7 bases and J lost 8, with 11 bases in between. The DNA for the CDR3 is TGTGCCAGTAAGAGGACAGCCGAAGCTTTCTTT. Translation: CASKRTAEAFF.

The genes are TRBV6-5 and TRBJ2-7; the match to TRBD1 covers 7 bases. Germline V gives CDR1 MNHEY, CDR2 SVGAGI. After removal of 2 bases from V and 3 bases from J, the junction contained 1 base not matched to a gene. The CDR3 has 13 amino acids. CDR3 protein: CASSYAGGYEQYF. The CDR3 region has the DNA TGTGCCAGCAGTTACGCAGGGGGCTACGAGCAGTACTTC.

This chain uses TRBV9 with TRBJ1-2; D ambiguous. This CDR3 is 13 amino acids long. The V end was cut by 0 bases, the J end by 2 bases, with 5 bases between. Germline V gene lookup returns CDR1 SGDLS and CDR2 YYNGEE. CDR3 in amino acids: CASSVDVNYGYTF. The CDR3, as DNA: TGTGCCAGCAGCGTAGATGTGAACTATGGCTACACCTTC.

The chain has TRBV6-5 and TRBJ1-5, with D possibly being TRBD1 (6 bases). Germline V gives CDR1 MNHEY, CDR2 SVGAGI. CDR3 length: 14 amino acids. Trimming took off 5 bases at V and 6 bases at J, with 14 bases between the two ends. The CDR3 DNA reads TGTGCCAGCAGTCAAGGACAGTCGGCTCAGCCCCAGCATTTT. Protein sequence: CASSQGQSAQPQHF.

The rearrangement links TRBV25-1 to TRBJ2-5, with 9 bases fitting TRBD2. The CDR3 consists of 14 residues. V gave up 4 bases and J gave up 2 bases; unmatched junction bases: 2. Germline V lookup: CDR1 MGHDK, CDR2 SYGVNS. CDR3 DNA: TGTGCCAGCAGTGGACTAGCGGTGCAAGAGACCCAGTACTTC. As protein: CASSGLAVQETQYF. Supplemented by reference TRBV25-1 and TRBJ2-5, the full variable domain reads EADIYQTPRYLVIGTGKKITLECSQTMGHDKMYWYQQDPGMELHLIHYSYGVNSTEKGDLSSESTVSRIRTEHFPLTLESARPSHTSQYLCASSGLAVQETQYFGPGTRLLVL.

The chain combines TRBV29-1 with TRBJ1-1, with D possibly being TRBD1 (5 bases). The length of the CDR3 is 14 residues. CDR1 is SQVTM and CDR2 is ANQGSEA in the germline V gene. Trimming pared 3 bases from V and 5 bases from J, leaving 16 bases between. In nucleotides, the CDR3 is TGCAGCGTTGACAACGGGGGGGGTTGGACTGAAGCTTTCTTT. Encoded protein: CSVDNGGGWTEAFF.

This clone turned up a few times. This rearrangement joins TRBV30 to TRBJ1-1; D gene unclear. Between the trimmed V and J ends, which lost 2 bases and 4 bases, there was a span of 17 bases. Germline loops: CDR1 GTSNPN, CDR2 SVGIG (reference sequence). The CDR3 is 15 amino acids. The CDR3 nucleotides read TGTGCCTGGAGTCTTATCGGCTCGGGAGGCACTGAAGCTTTCTTT. Its translation: CAWSLIGSGGTEAFF.

The rearrangement uses TRBV28 and TRBJ1-2; maybe TRBD1 (6 bases). Per the germline V gene, CDR1 is MDHEN and CDR2 is SYDVKM. This CDR3 has 12 amino acids. V lost 8 bases, J lost 4 bases, and 11 bases lay in between. For the CDR3, the DNA is TGTGCCAGCTACAGGGAGGCCTATGGCTACACCTTC. Protein: CASYREAYGYTF.

This chain links TRBV10-3 with TRBJ1-5; 8 nucleotides align to TRBD1. The V and J ends lost 4 bases and 6 bases, in that order; junction bases with no gene match: 5. Per the germline V gene, CDR1 is ENHRY and CDR2 is SYGVKD. The CDR3 has 14 residues. CDR3 in amino acids: CAISGQGAGQPQHF. CDR3 nucleotides: TGTGCCATCAGTGGGCAGGGGGCTGGTCAGCCCCAGCATTTT.

This clone appeared a single time. V gene TRBV7-9 combines with J gene TRBJ1-1, with D maybe TRBD1 (5 bases). This CDR3 comprises 13 residues. The germline V and J ends were trimmed by 6 bases and 5 bases, with 13 bases remaining between them. Germline V gene data show CDR1 as SEHNR and CDR2 as FQNEAQ (reference sequence). The CDR3 DNA follows: TGTGCCAGCAGTCCAGGGAAGAGGACTGAAGCTTTCTTT. Its translation: CASSPGKRTEAFF.

The chain combines TRBV29-1 with TRBJ1-2, with a possible D match to TRBD1 (6 bases). Trimming shortened V by 7 bases and J by 8 bases, and 17 bases separated the two germline ends. CDR3 size: 12 residues. Germline CDR1 reads SQVTM; CDR2 reads ANQGSEA. CDR3 in amino acids: CSAITGRGGYTF. The CDR3 bases are TGCAGCGCCATTACAGGGAGAGGAGGCTACACCTTC.

The chain couples TRBV4-3 to TRBJ2-7; D is undetermined. Germline V gene data show CDR1 as LGHNA and CDR2 as YSLEER. V was clipped by 0 bases and J by 3 bases, with 12 bases between them. This CDR3 spans 15 amino acids. The CDR3 DNA reads TGCGCCAGCAGCCAAGATTACGATTTTGGCTACGAGCAGTACTTC. This translates into CASSQDYDFGYEQYF.